The clone carrying this T cell receptor (beta chain) was found a few times. The CDR3 spans 14 residues. V lost 6 bases and J 1 base, leaving 12 bases between the germline ends. The data belong to a study of early T cells in non-severe SARS-CoV-2 infection. Study-wide context: The input, bulk RNA from unsorted whole blood, was sequenced, and chains were unpaired.

Tagging with unique molecular identifiers was applied to individual cDNA molecules. TCRdb redid the calling of the 5' RACE reads with MiXCR, one entry per CDR3 protein. The sample carries fewer than 85,000 distinct CDR3 sequences, about 13% recorded once. The chain is built from TRBV12-3 or TRBV12-4 and TRBJ1-1, with D possibly being TRBD1 (6 bases). Sample: whole blood. The sequence was collected from an adult who was a healthcare worker with PCR-confirmed SARS-CoV-2 infection or an uninfected control (not recorded which). CDR3 protein: CASSQTGTNTEAFF. The CDR3 region has the DNA TGTGCCAGCAGCCAGACAGGTACGAACACTGAAGCTTTCTTT.